This T cell receptor beta chain was recovered during a study of blood T cell repertoires in COVID-19 (dated by TCRdb to the early 2020s). With regard to the full study: Samples from collaborators originated in the United States, Italy and Spain and spanned both the acute and convalescent phases of COVID-19. The repertoires were made available in a free public database intended to serve as a resource for research on the immune response to SARS-CoV-2. The prospective study material was composed of cDNA or gDNA derived from T cells, B-cell-depleted T cells, or PBMCs. Samples came from the ongoing ImmuneRACE study (first 160 participants) plus 1,254 subjects from 6 global collaborators. Nearly every sample came with metadata listing a de-identified subject ID, COVID-19 status, age in years and sex. The dataset comprised deeply sampled blood TCRbeta repertoires from subjects exposed to, actively infected with, or recovered from COVID-19. Where available, HLA class I and class II types were taken from metadata supplied by the sample provider and were not determined by assay-based typing.

The germline V gene provides CDR1 MNHEY and CDR2 SVGEGT. V and J lose 2 bases and 3 bases, and a span of 7 bases separates them. Inclusive of the bounding cysteine and phenylalanine, the CDR3 is 13 residues long. The kept DNA is CDR3 alone, 39 bases in frame from the first base. With regard to this clone: Its antigen remains undetermined. Per-base qualities were not stored, and no clone one base away is much larger.

Paper-wide results and their limitations: The amount of clinical and demographic metadata varied by source and participant and was provided uncurated.

TCRbeta CDR3 regions were amplified from genomic DNA by means of the immunoSEQ Assay, a bias-controlled multiplex PCR. Regarding the original processing steps: Within the assay, amplification of reference gene primers was used to estimate how many nucleated cells each sample contained. To quantify the absolute abundance of each unique TCRbeta CDR3 rearrangement, sequence reads were collapsed and filtered. For each sample, productive Simpson clonality was calculated as the square root of Simpson's diversity index across productive rearrangements. This immuneACCESS table, as held by TCRdb, lists in-frame sequences with V and J called but not all clones. Of the missing ones, under half trace to an unresolved V gene in checked studies; the others have no known cause. V, J and clone size were drawn from that table, and D and trimming were deduced from the DNA. The sample profile shows a few hundred thousand clones; roughly 86% of them were found once. 0.8% to 1% of the sample is in the top ten clones.

Participants in the prospective study were enrolled through a virtual design, were aged about 18 to 100 years, and lived in about 25 United States geographic areas. In the prospective study, cohorts were assigned on the basis of participant-reported clinical history obtained from a screening survey and a study questionnaire. Recovered participants in ImmuneRACE Cohort 3 were defined by two consecutive negative NP/OP PCR tests, clearance by a healthcare professional, or resolution of symptoms. Each participant in the prospective study had whole blood, serum and a nasopharyngeal or oropharyngeal swab collected by mobile phlebotomists. Prospective study participants could optionally give additional blood draws and questionnaires over an approximately two-month period. Blood samples from the prospective study were shipped frozen or at room temperature prior to DNA extraction.

The sequencing input was PBMCs or T cells enriched from blood (not recorded which). This receptor was identified in a woman in her 30s who had recovered from COVID-19. This chain joins TRBV6-2 or TRBV6-3 to TRBJ1-2, with the D gene not clear enough to name. The sequenced DNA: TGTGCCAGCAGTTACGTCGGTGACTATGGCTACACCTTC. This is translated as CASSYVGDYGYTF.